The 11 T cell receptor beta chains presented below share a single source sample, sequenced in a study of cytomegalovirus exposure and HLA in healthy donors. 13 Jbeta primers and 60 Vbeta primers were used for the PCR. The repertoire was sequenced with immunoSEQ multiplex PCR; TCRdb's copy has only in-frame clones and lacks some. The table shows about 160,000 clones, with 75% occurring only once. The sequencing input was PBMCs. The receptors shown here come from a woman between 45 and 60 years old in good health and CMV-seropositive.

The chain has TRBV10-3 and TRBJ1-6; maybe TRBD1 (5 bases). V lost 4 bases and J lost 5, with 6 bases in between. The germline V gene encodes CDR1 ENHRY and CDR2 SYGVKD. The CDR3 contains 13 residues. For the CDR3, the DNA is TGTGCCATCAGTGTGACAGATAATTCACCCCTCCACTTT. This gives the protein CAISVTDNSPLHF.

J is TRBJ1-6 and V is TRBV2; 12 positions match TRBD1. V lost 5 bases to trimming and J lost 9 bases; unmatched junction nucleotides: 2. The CDR3 length is 14 residues. Germline values: CDR1 SNHLY, CDR2 FYNNEI. The CDR3 loop reads CASSPGQGASPLHF. The CDR3 bases are TGTGCCAGCAGTCCGGGACAGGGGGCTTCACCCCTCCACTTT.

The V call is TRBV5-1, the J call TRBJ2-5; possible D gene TRBD2, 6 bases. Germline assignment: CDR1 SGHRS and CDR2 YFSETQ. The germline V and J ends were trimmed by 0 bases and 3 bases, with 12 bases remaining between them. The CDR3 sequence is 15 residues long. The CDR3 coding sequence is TGCGCCAGCAGCTTGGGTGCGGGGTTCGAAGAGACCCAGTACTTC. Amino acids: CASSLGAGFEETQYF.

The chain carries TRBV5-4 and TRBJ2-2; a possible D gene is TRBD1 (5 bases). V was trimmed by 4 bases and J by 1 base, leaving 11 bases between them. The germline CDR1 and CDR2 sequences are SGHNT and YYREEE (reference sequence). The length of the CDR3 is 15 residues. CDR3 nucleotide sequence: TGTGCCAGCAGCCGCTTCACAGGGAACACCGGGGAGCTGTTTTTT. It codes for CASSRFTGNTGELFF.

The V and J genes are TRBV6-1 and TRBJ1-6; D possibly corresponds to TRBD1 (6 bases). CDR3 size: 15 residues. Germline V gene lookup returns CDR1 MNHNS and CDR2 SASEGT. Trimming pared 5 bases from V and 7 bases from J, leaving 15 bases between. Here the CDR3 reads CASSPLSGANSPLHF. CDR3 sequence (DNA): TGTGCCAGCAGTCCCCTGTCAGGGGCGAATTCACCCCTCCACTTT.

This sequence joins TRBV5-4 and TRBJ2-3, with D hard to call. Germline CDR1 is SGHNT and CDR2 is YYREEE (reference sequence). CDR3 size: 11 residues. The germline V and J ends were trimmed by 3 bases and 4 bases, with 3 bases remaining between them. The DNA for the CDR3 is TGTGCCAGCAGCTCTCCAGATACGCAGTATTTT. Translated: CASSSPDTQYF.

This clone showed up just once. This chain joins TRBV19 and TRBJ2-2; D is perhaps TRBD1 (5 bases). The V end lost 8 bases, the J end lost 2 bases, and 9 bases lay between the germline ends. Germline V CDR1 and CDR2: LNHDA, SQIVND (reference sequence). The CDR3 loop spans 13 amino acids. CDR3 region: CASGTGNTGELFF. The CDR3 DNA sequence: TGTGCCAGTGGTACAGGAAACACCGGGGAGCTGTTTTTT. Looking up the rest from reference TRBV19 and TRBJ2-2 gives the full variable domain: DGGITQSPKYLFRKEGQNVTLSCEQNLNHDAMYWYRQDPGQGLRLIYYSQIVNDFQKGDIAEGYSVSREKKESFPLTVTSAQKNPTAFYLCASGTGNTGELFFGEGSRLTVL.

The gene calls are TRBV9 and TRBJ1-6, with 7 bases identical to TRBD1. With V trimmed by 3 bases and J by 8 bases, 8 bases remained unmatched. CDR3 length: 15 residues. CDR1 and CDR2 (germline): SGDLS, YYNGEE. The CDR3 sequence: CASSARQGMDSPLHF. The CDR3 region has the DNA TGTGCCAGCAGCGCCAGACAGGGAATGGATTCACCCCTCCACTTT.

This clone has a handful of counts. The junction shows a germline mismatch at one end, possibly a read error. V gene TRBV2 combines with J gene TRBJ1-2, with D unresolved. The CDR3 consists of 13 residues. Germline V gene data show CDR1 as SNHLY and CDR2 as FYNNEI. The chain's CDR3 is CASRPDGKEGYPF. The CDR3 DNA sequence: TGTGCCAGCAGACCAGACGGGAAGGAAGGCTACCCCTTC.

The chain employs TRBV7-8 and TRBJ2-2; weak D call: TRBD1 (5 bases). The CDR3 totals 13 residues. Trimming stripped 4 bases from V and 4 bases from J, with 7 bases between. CDR1 and CDR2 (germline): SGHVS, FQNEAQ. As DNA, the CDR3 is TGTGCCAGCAGCTCAGACAGCACCGGGGAGCTGTTTTTT. This gives the protein CASSSDSTGELFF.

The rearrangement joins TRBV5-1 to TRBJ2-6; 13 nucleotides line up with TRBD2. CDR3 length: 17 amino acids. Germline V gene sequence: CDR1 SGHRS, CDR2 YFSETQ. Trimming took 2 bases from V and 2 from J; bases not matched to a gene: 1. CDR3 protein: CASSFGTSGAGANVLTF. The CDR3 DNA reads TGCGCCAGCAGCTTTGGGACTAGCGGGGCTGGGGCCAACGTCCTGACTTTC.